The 10 T cell receptor beta chains in this list originate from one sample, sequenced in a study of CD8 T cells in ankylosing spondylitis. TCRdb re-derived calls from the 5' RACE reads in MiXCR, one entry per CDR3 protein. Of roughly 220,000 distinct CDR3 sequences in the sample, around 17% were seen once. Their cognate antigens are unknown. Study-level points and caveats: Blood from ankylosing spondylitis patients appeared to carry a characteristic roughly 8-variant TCR beta motif.

Sequenced input: blood, either unsorted or a sorted T cell fraction (not recorded which). The receptors shown here come from a male donor with ankylosing spondylitis.

V gene TRBV21-1 combines with J gene TRBJ1-2. TRBV21-1 is assigned pseudogene status. The CDR3 is 14 residues long. CDR3 bases: TGTGCCAGCAGCCCCTTTCTCTTCTGGTATGGCTACACCTTC. Translating gives CASSPFLFWYGYTF.

The table lists this clonotype with a few counts. The V call is TRBV29-1, the J call TRBJ1-1; 8 bases agree with TRBD1. This CDR3 comprises 13 residues. Germline loops: CDR1 SQVTM, CDR2 ANQGSEA. After removal of 0 bases from V and 11 bases from J, the junction contained 8 bases not matched to a gene. This CDR3 is CSVEDHQGASAFF. The DNA for the CDR3 is TGCAGCGTTGAAGATCATCAGGGGGCTAGTGCTTTCTTT.

The chain uses TRBV4-1 and TRBJ2-6; 8 nucleotides align to TRBD1. V gave up 4 bases and J gave up 5 bases; unmatched junction bases: 13. The germline gives CDR1 MGHRA, CDR2 YSYEKL. There are 18 residues in the CDR3. Here the CDR3 reads CASSRVKGQDVRANVLTF. CDR3 sequence (DNA): TGCGCCAGCAGCCGGGTAAAGGGACAGGACGTTAGGGCCAACGTCCTGACTTTC.

The table lists this clonotype with a few counts. The chain combines TRBV6-6 with TRBJ2-1; TRBD1 agrees at 8 bases. The CDR3 is 11 amino acids. J lost 15 bases, V lost 5 bases, and 6 bases had no gene match. CDR1 and CDR2 (germline): MNHNY, SVGAGI (reference sequence). Written as DNA, the CDR3 is TGTGCCAGCAGTACTGGACAGGGAAGGTTCTTC. Protein product: CASSTGQGRFF.

This clonotype showed up just a few times. This chain uses TRBV11-1 with TRBJ2-3; D perhaps matches TRBD1 (6 bases). Germline CDR1 and CDR2: SGHAT and FQDESV (reference sequence). CDR3 length equals 15 residues. V shed 2 bases and J shed 2 bases, with 11 bases lying between them. The CDR3 coding sequence is TGTGCCAGCAGCTTATGGCACAGGGCCACAGATACGCAGTATTTT. Translation: CASSLWHRATDTQYF.

The chain uses TRBV30 and TRBJ1-1, with unresolved D. CDR1 is GTSNPN, CDR2 SVGIG, per germline (reference sequence). This CDR3 comprises 13 residues. V was trimmed by 1 base and J by 4 bases, leaving 10 bases between them. In nucleotides, the CDR3 is TGTGCCTGGAGTGAACTACTGCCCACTGAAGCTTTCTTT. It codes for CAWSELLPTEAFF.

This clonotype was picked up a small number of times. V and J are TRBV6-1 and TRBJ2-7; 9 positions match TRBD1. Losses at the gene ends were 5 bases for V and 0 bases for J; bases not matched to a gene: 8. Germline CDR1 MNHNS, CDR2 SASEGT. The length of the CDR3 is 16 residues. For the CDR3, the DNA is TGTGCCAGCAGTCCAACCGGGACAGGGACCTCCTACGAGCAGTACTTC. Protein product: CASSPTGTGTSYEQYF.

This clonotype has ten or more counts. The chain uses TRBV12-3 or TRBV12-4 and TRBJ1-2; a possible D gene is TRBD1 (5 bases). V lost 3 bases, J lost 8 bases, and 10 bases lay in between. CDR3 length equals 12 residues. In nucleotides, the CDR3 is TGTGCCAGCAGTTTCGGGGGTGGCGGCTACACCTTC. It yields the protein CASSFGGGGYTF.

This clonotype was observed many times. The chain uses TRBV27 and TRBJ2-1; D gene ambiguous. Germline V gives CDR1 MNHEY, CDR2 SMNVEV (reference sequence). This CDR3 is built from 14 residues. Trimming pared 3 bases from V and 6 bases from J, leaving 12 bases between. CDR3 nucleotides: TGTGCCAGCAGTTTTAGTCTCGACTTCAATGAGCAGTTCTTC. Translated, it gives CASSFSLDFNEQFF.

The chain uses TRBV5-6 and TRBJ2-1; no clear D gene. This CDR3 is 13 amino acids long. Germline V CDR1 and CDR2: SGHDT, YYEEEE. Trimming shortened V by 7 bases and J by 8 bases, and 16 bases separated the two germline ends. The CDR3 reads CASHSGINDEQFF. The CDR3 nucleotides are TGTGCCAGCCATAGTGGGATCAATGATGAGCAGTTCTTC.